These 11 T cell receptor beta chains were sequenced from one sample in a study of blood T cell repertoires in COVID-19. Using immunoSEQ multiplex PCR, the repertoire was profiled, and TCRdb retains in-frame clones only, with some absent. The table records about 70,000 clones, around 86% of them present only once. The sequenced material came from peripheral blood. These receptors all come from a man between 65 and 85 years old with active COVID-19.

J is TRBJ2-3 and V is TRBV7-6, with a weak D call TRBD1 (6 bases). This CDR3 is 17 amino acids long. V lost 1 base and J 1 base, leaving 15 bases between the germline ends. Germline CDR1 is SGHVS and CDR2 is FNYEAQ. The CDR3 DNA sequence: TGTGCCAGCAGCTTAGAGGCACAGGGCCGGGGCACAGATACGCAGTATTTT. Its translation is CASSLEAQGRGTDTQYF.

V and J are TRBV9 and TRBJ2-3; D not resolved. The CDR3 is made up of 13 amino acids. In germline, CDR1 is SGDLS, CDR2 YYNGEE. Trimming removed 0 bases at V and 4 bases at J, with 6 bases between. Here the CDR3 DNA reads TGTGCCAGCAGCGTAGGGCAGGCAGATACGCAGTATTTT. Translating it yields CASSVGQADTQYF.

This clone was found many times. V usage is TRBV6-2 or TRBV6-3 and J usage is TRBJ1-1; D gene uncertain. From germline, CDR1 is MNHEY and CDR2 SVGEGT. This CDR3 has 18 residues. V lost 0 bases to trimming and J lost 0 bases, with 17 bases between them. The CDR3 coding sequence is TGTGCCAGCAGTTACTCGACTCGTGGCAGAACCATGAACACTGAAGCTTTCTTT. Protein product: CASSYSTRGRTMNTEAFF.

The V and J genes are TRBV9 and TRBJ2-7, with D maybe TRBD1 (6 bases). Trimming cost V 3 bases and J 0 bases, with 10 bases left between them. This CDR3 comprises 14 residues. Germline V gene data show CDR1 as SGDLS and CDR2 as YYNGEE. The CDR3 DNA is TGTGCCAGCAGCGCCCAGGGGCGCTCCTACGAGCAGTACTTC. Residues: CASSAQGRSYEQYF.

The chain recombines TRBV9 with TRBJ1-6; D is undetermined. Germline V gives CDR1 SGDLS, CDR2 YYNGEE. The CDR3 totals 14 residues. V lost 3 bases, J lost 7 bases, and 11 bases lay in between. The CDR3 is CASSAPAGNSPLHF. The CDR3 DNA follows: TGTGCCAGCAGCGCCCCAGCCGGGAATTCACCCCTCCACTTT.

The chain couples TRBV29-1 to TRBJ1-1; TRBD1 agrees at 11 bases. V lost 6 bases to trimming and J lost 7 bases; unmatched junction nucleotides: 10. The germline gives CDR1 SQVTM, CDR2 ANQGSEA. This CDR3 spans 14 amino acids. This chain's CDR3 is CSVDRTGGWGEAFF. DNA for the CDR3: TGCAGCGTGGACAGGACAGGGGGCTGGGGTGAAGCTTTCTTT.

The V call is TRBV7-9, the J call TRBJ2-7; 7 nucleotides line up with TRBD2. CDR3 size: 12 residues. V was clipped by 11 bases and J by 6 bases; unmatched bases: 10. Germline assignment: CDR1 SEHNR and CDR2 FQNEAQ (reference sequence). CDR3 region: CAGGDPSGEQYF. The DNA of the CDR3 is TGTGCCGGGGGGGACCCCTCGGGCGAGCAGTACTTC.

The V gene is TRBV11-2, the J gene TRBJ2-5; weak D call: TRBD1 (6 bases). Germline assignment: CDR1 SGHAT and CDR2 FQNNGV. V lost 7 bases and J 5 bases, leaving 17 bases between the germline ends. The CDR3 has 14 residues. Written as DNA, the CDR3 is TGTGCCAGCACCATGCTGGGGGCTTGGGAGACCCAGTACTTC. This gives the protein CASTMLGAWETQYF.

This clone was recorded a few times. The rearrangement uses TRBV9 and TRBJ2-1; the match to TRBD2 covers 14 bases. This CDR3 has 17 amino acids. Germline V gene sequence: CDR1 SGDLS, CDR2 YYNGEE. Losses at the gene ends were 4 bases for V and 1 base for J; bases not matched to a gene: 4. CDR3 DNA: TGTGCCAGCAGCCCCTGGACTAGCGGGAGGTCCTACAATGAGCAGTTCTTC. It codes for CASSPWTSGRSYNEQFF. The full variable domain, in which reference TRBV9 and TRBJ2-1 provide the parts outside the CDR3, is DSGVTQTPKHLITATGQRVTLRCSPRSGDLSVYWYQQSLDQGLQFLIQYYNGEERAKGNILERFSAQQFPDLHSELNLSSLELGDSALYFCASSPWTSGRSYNEQFFGPGTRLTVL.

The chain joins TRBV11-3 to TRBJ2-1; TRBD2 matches at 11 bases. Trimming at V came to 7 bases and at J to 10 bases, leaving 9 bases not matched to a gene. Per the germline V gene, CDR1 is SGHNT and CDR2 is YENEEA. The CDR3 is 14 residues long. The CDR3 reads CASTGTSGLGEQFF. CDR3 in DNA: TGTGCCAGCACTGGGACTAGCGGCCTAGGGGAGCAGTTCTTC.

The chain uses TRBV5-4 and TRBJ1-3; D perhaps matches TRBD1 (5 bases). The CDR3 extends over 15 amino acids. With 1 base removed from V and 6 bases from J, the gap between germline ends came to 14 bases. The germline V gene has CDR1 SGHNT and CDR2 YYREEE (reference sequence). CDR3 sequence: CASSLRGGGANTIYF. DNA for the CDR3: TGTGCCAGCAGCTTGAGGGGAGGCGGCGCAAACACCATATATTTT.